Listed below are T cell receptor beta chains from one sample, sequenced in a study of control samples from healthy donors and cancer patients. Some clones are missing from TCRdb's copy, which holds only in-frame ones; the method was immunoSEQ multiplex PCR. The sample holds more than 85,000 clones; around 89% are singletons and the top ten take roughly a sixth. The sequencing input was blood. The source of these receptors is a woman between 45 and 60 years old in good health. The CDR3 runs from the conserved cysteine through the conserved F or W. Each record gives: J gene, clone size, D gene, V gene, CDR3 protein, CDR3 DNA. A D gene is named only where the DNA matches it firmly. Where a row states a size, it is once, few, many or the class of an expanded clone; other rows omit it.

J gene: TRBJ1-2; clone size: once; D gene: NA; V gene: TRBV5-1; CDR3 protein: CASSRGVLNYGYTF; CDR3 DNA: TGCGCCAGCAGCCGGGGAGTCCTTAACTATGGCTACACCTTC
J gene: TRBJ2-2; clone size: NA; D gene: TRBD1; V gene: TRBV9; CDR3 protein: CASSVRTGVGELFF; CDR3 DNA: TGTGCCAGCAGCGTCCGGACAGGGGTCGGGGAGCTGTTTTTT
J gene: TRBJ2-1; clone size: NA; D gene: NA; V gene: TRBV4-3; CDR3 protein: CASSQDNPPRSAREQFF; CDR3 DNA: TGCGCCAGCAGCCAAGATAATCCCCCTCGCTCTGCCAGGGAGCAGTTCTTC
J gene: TRBJ1-2; clone size: NA; D gene: TRBD1; V gene: TRBV30; CDR3 protein: CAWSAIDRVDYGYTF; CDR3 DNA: TGTGCCTGGAGTGCCATAGACAGGGTCGACTATGGCTACACCTTC
J gene: TRBJ1-4; clone size: once; D gene: NA; V gene: TRBV9; CDR3 protein: CASSGRDSINEKLFF; CDR3 DNA: TGTGCCAGCAGCGGCCGGGACTCGATTAATGAAAAACTGTTTTTT
J gene: TRBJ1-2; clone size: NA; D gene: TRBD1; V gene: TRBV6-1; CDR3 protein: CASSDIGTGNGYTF; CDR3 DNA: TGTGCCAGCAGTGACATAGGGACAGGCAATGGCTACACCTTC
J gene: TRBJ1-3; clone size: NA; D gene: NA; V gene: TRBV4-2; CDR3 protein: CASSQRLVSPENTIYF; CDR3 DNA: TGTGCCAGCAGCCAACGGCTCGTCTCACCTGAAAACACCATATATTTT
J gene: TRBJ2-3; clone size: NA; D gene: NA; V gene: TRBV19; CDR3 protein: CASSLVGSQDTQYF; CDR3 DNA: TGTGCCAGTAGTCTGGTGGGCTCGCAGGATACGCAGTATTTT
J gene: TRBJ2-5; clone size: once; D gene: TRBD2; V gene: TRBV5-8; CDR3 protein: CASSLEGSGKETQYF; CDR3 DNA: TGTGCCAGCAGCTTGGAAGGTAGCGGGAAAGAGACCCAGTACTTC
J gene: TRBJ2-1; clone size: NA; D gene: NA; V gene: TRBV20-1; CDR3 protein: CSASPGAYQVF; CDR3 DNA: TGCAGTGCTTCCCCGGGGGCCTACCAAGTCTTC
J gene: TRBJ2-3; clone size: few; D gene: NA; V gene: TRBV7-3; CDR3 protein: CASSLTIGDTQYF; CDR3 DNA: TGTGCCAGCAGCTTAACGATCGGAGATACGCAGTATTTT
J gene: TRBJ2-1; clone size: few; D gene: NA; V gene: TRBV7-2; CDR3 protein: CASSRGSGGGSDNEQFF; CDR3 DNA: TGTGCCAGCAGCCGCGGCAGTGGGGGCGGCTCTGACAATGAGCAGTTCTTC
J gene: TRBJ2-7; clone size: NA; D gene: NA; V gene: TRBV29-1; CDR3 protein: CSVRTPGVHEQYF; CDR3 DNA: TGCAGCGTTCGGACCCCAGGGGTTCACGAGCAGTACTTC
J gene: TRBJ2-5; clone size: NA; D gene: NA; V gene: TRBV18; CDR3 protein: CASSPTIQETQYF; CDR3 DNA: TGTGCCAGCTCACCGACGATACAAGAGACCCAGTACTTC
J gene: TRBJ1-6; clone size: NA; D gene: NA; V gene: TRBV5-1; CDR3 protein: CASSLEIGEINSPLHF; CDR3 DNA: TGCGCCAGCAGCTTGGAAATTGGGGAAATTAATTCACCCCTCCACTTT
J gene: TRBJ1-5; clone size: NA; D gene: NA; V gene: TRBV5-1; CDR3 protein: CASSFEKSQISNQPQHF; CDR3 DNA: TGCGCCAGCAGCTTCGAGAAGAGCCAAATAAGCAATCAGCCCCAGCATTTT
J gene: TRBJ1-2; clone size: NA; D gene: TRBD1; V gene: TRBV10-3; CDR3 protein: CAISVQGLGGYTF; CDR3 DNA: TGTGCCATCAGTGTACAGGGGCTGGGGGGCTACACCTTC
J gene: TRBJ2-1; clone size: NA; D gene: TRBD2; V gene: TRBV11-2; CDR3 protein: CASSFRTSGGLPYEQFF; CDR3 DNA: TGTGCCAGCAGCTTCAGGACTAGCGGGGGCCTCCCCTATGAGCAGTTCTTC
J gene: TRBJ2-1; clone size: NA; D gene: NA; V gene: TRBV3-1/TRBV3-2; CDR3 protein: CASSPQVRYNEQFF; CDR3 DNA: TGTGCCAGCAGCCCCCAGGTCAGGTACAATGAGCAGTTCTTC
J gene: TRBJ2-1; clone size: once; D gene: TRBD1; V gene: TRBV24-1; CDR3 protein: CATSLGQAYNEQFF; CDR3 DNA: TGTGCCACCAGCCTCGGACAGGCCTACAATGAGCAGTTCTTC
J gene: TRBJ2-1; clone size: NA; D gene: TRBD2; V gene: TRBV19; CDR3 protein: CASSLLAEFYNEQFF; CDR3 DNA: TGTGCCAGTAGCTTACTAGCGGAATTCTACAATGAGCAGTTCTTC
J gene: TRBJ2-3; clone size: NA; D gene: TRBD2; V gene: TRBV5-1; CDR3 protein: CASSLTGTSGTDTQYF; CDR3 DNA: TGCGCCAGCAGCTTGACCGGGACTAGCGGCACAGATACGCAGTATTTT
J gene: TRBJ2-1; clone size: NA; D gene: NA; V gene: TRBV21-1; CDR3 protein: CASRWVAGKNEQFF; CDR3 DNA: TGTGCCAGCCGATGGGTAGCGGGGAAGAATGAGCAGTTCTTC
J gene: TRBJ1-5; clone size: NA; D gene: NA; V gene: TRBV30; CDR3 protein: CACSKGLGPQHF; CDR3 DNA: TGTGCCTGTTCAAAAGGTCTGGGGCCCCAGCATTTT
J gene: TRBJ1-1; clone size: NA; D gene: NA; V gene: TRBV2; CDR3 protein: CASSLQLNTEAFF; CDR3 DNA: TGTGCCAGCAGTTTACAGCTGAACACTGAAGCTTTCTTT
J gene: TRBJ2-5; clone size: few; D gene: NA; V gene: TRBV29-1; CDR3 protein: CSVEEGKETQYF; CDR3 DNA: TGCAGCGTGGAGGAGGGGAAAGAGACCCAGTACTTC
J gene: TRBJ2-5; clone size: NA; D gene: NA; V gene: TRBV7-9; CDR3 protein: CASSLDVGGETQYF; CDR3 DNA: TGTGCCAGCAGCTTAGATGTGGGTGGCGAGACCCAGTACTTC
J gene: TRBJ1-2; clone size: NA; D gene: NA; V gene: TRBV19; CDR3 protein: CASSGGDEKIYGYTF; CDR3 DNA: TGTGCCAGTAGTGGGGGGGACGAGAAAATCTATGGCTACACCTTC
J gene: TRBJ2-1; clone size: NA; D gene: TRBD1; V gene: TRBV29-1; CDR3 protein: CSVTGTVSSYNEQFF; CDR3 DNA: TGCAGCGTTACCGGGACAGTGAGCTCCTACAATGAGCAGTTCTTC
J gene: TRBJ2-1; clone size: NA; D gene: NA; V gene: TRBV18; CDR3 protein: CASWGAPRYNEQFF; CDR3 DNA: TGTGCCAGCTGGGGGGCCCCCCGCTACAATGAGCAGTTCTTC
J gene: TRBJ1-1; clone size: NA; D gene: NA; V gene: TRBV6-5; CDR3 protein: CASTRKNTEAFF; CDR3 DNA: TGTGCCAGCACCCGAAAGAACACTGAAGCTTTCTTT
J gene: TRBJ1-4; clone size: NA; D gene: NA; V gene: TRBV4-3; CDR3 protein: CASSQETTRGEKLFF; CDR3 DNA: TGCGCCAGCAGCCAAGAAACGACCAGGGGTGAAAAACTGTTTTTT
J gene: TRBJ2-3; clone size: NA; D gene: NA; V gene: TRBV12-5; CDR3 protein: CASGLVVRTRADTQYF; CDR3 DNA: TGTGCTAGTGGTTTGGTCGTCCGGACGCGAGCAGATACGCAGTATTTT
J gene: TRBJ1-5; clone size: NA; D gene: NA; V gene: TRBV19; CDR3 protein: CASSIKAYSNQPQHF; CDR3 DNA: TGTGCCAGTAGTATCAAGGCTTATAGCAATCAGCCCCAGCATTTT
J gene: TRBJ2-2; clone size: once; D gene: NA; V gene: TRBV7-3; CDR3 protein: CASSFSSNTGELFF; CDR3 DNA: TGTGCCAGCAGCTTCTCTAGTAACACCGGGGAGCTGTTTTTT
J gene: TRBJ1-2; clone size: NA; D gene: NA; V gene: TRBV29-1; CDR3 protein: CSVASTRHSLGGYTF; CDR3 DNA: TGCAGCGTTGCCAGTACGCGTCACTCCTTAGGTGGCTACACCTTC
J gene: TRBJ2-2; clone size: NA; D gene: NA; V gene: TRBV4-3; CDR3 protein: CASSRTGELFF; CDR3 DNA: TGCGCCAGCAGTAGGACCGGGGAGCTGTTTTTT
J gene: TRBJ2-4; clone size: few; D gene: TRBD1; V gene: TRBV25-1; CDR3 protein: CASSDGTGGKNIQYF; CDR3 DNA: TGTGCCAGCAGTGACGGGACAGGGGGTAAAAACATTCAGTACTTC
J gene: TRBJ2-6; clone size: NA; D gene: NA; V gene: TRBV30; CDR3 protein: CAWSVKDAGANVLTF; CDR3 DNA: TGTGCCTGGAGTGTAAAGGACGCTGGGGCCAACGTCCTGACTTTC
J gene: TRBJ2-1; clone size: NA; D gene: TRBD1; V gene: TRBV2; CDR3 protein: CASRVGQGDEQFF; CDR3 DNA: TGTGCCAGCAGGGTTGGACAGGGGGATGAGCAGTTCTTC
J gene: TRBJ2-5; clone size: NA; D gene: NA; V gene: TRBV15; CDR3 protein: CATSRQGSETQYF; CDR3 DNA: TGTGCCACCAGCAGGCAGGGATCAGAGACCCAGTACTTC
J gene: TRBJ2-4; clone size: NA; D gene: NA; V gene: TRBV21-1; CDR3 protein: CASSYRRENIQYF; CDR3 DNA: TGTGCCAGCAGCTATCGACGGGAAAACATTCAGTACTTC
J gene: TRBJ2-4; clone size: NA; D gene: NA; V gene: TRBV30; CDR3 protein: CAWSVSGHSNIQYF; CDR3 DNA: TGTGCCTGGAGTGTCTCGGGACATTCAAACATTCAGTACTTC
J gene: TRBJ2-5; clone size: NA; D gene: NA; V gene: TRBV5-4; CDR3 protein: CASSLYETQYF; CDR3 DNA: TGTGCCAGCAGCCTGTATGAAACCCAGTACTTC
J gene: TRBJ2-1; clone size: NA; D gene: TRBD2; V gene: TRBV11-2; CDR3 protein: CASSLYPGGVGLYNEQFF; CDR3 DNA: TGTGCCAGCAGCTTATATCCGGGAGGGGTGGGTCTATACAATGAGCAGTTCTTC